This TCR beta chain derives from a study of human T cells and chemical hapten exposure. At the level of the study: TCR yields per sample varied, mainly owing to small pooled library volume differences.

Documented time point: patch test 1, 2 weeks after DPC sensitization. The treatment was: therapeutic diphenylcyclopropenone sensitization with weekly scalp DPC. Venepuncture was done earlier than the placement of each patch test. CDR1 and CDR2 from the germline V gene are SGHTA and FQGNSA. V was trimmed by 1 base and J by 6 bases, leaving 13 bases between them. The CDR3 has 15 amino acids. TCRdb reprocessed the RACE reads with MiXCR, giving one entry per CDR3 protein. The table lists fewer than 150,000 distinct CDR3 sequences, around 13% of them singletons. Sample: whole blood, taken in connection with sensitization to the hapten diphenylcyclopropenone (DPC). The source of this sequence is a man aged 18 to 30 with alopecia areata. Some clones in this sample may be carry-over from other donors' samples. The chain is built from TRBV7-2 and TRBJ2-1; D unclear. The CDR3 here is CASSLVAYLGNEQFF. The CDR3 DNA reads as TGTGCCAGCAGCTTAGTTGCCTATCTAGGCAATGAGCAGTTCTTC.